This paragraph covers one T cell receptor (beta chain) sequence. Its specificity is not known. The V end lost 9 bases, the J end lost 3 bases, and 17 bases lay between the germline ends. The CDR3 extends over 14 amino acids. From germline, CDR1 is MGHDK and CDR2 SYGVNS. Profiling relied on immunoSEQ multiplex PCR, and the TCRdb table lists in-frame clones only, not all of them. The sample includes about 90,000 clones, roughly 87% of them seen just once. The data belong to a study of T cell responses to AZD1222 COVID-19 vaccine. Whole-study findings and limits: Clonal diversity was possibly underestimated, and the donors were mostly white British, with more females. Nearly half of spike-specific TCRs reportedly go after variant regions that carry no mutations. A rise in Spike-specific TCR breadth and depth followed two AZD1222 doses.

This clonotype originated in an adult in good health. Sequencing used peripheral blood, obtained on day 0 of AZD1222 vaccination. The V and J genes are TRBV25-1 and TRBJ2-5; D is unresolved. The CDR3 coding sequence is TGTGCCAGTAGAAGAAAGAGCGAGGAAGAGACCCAGTACTTC. Its translation: CASRRKSEEETQYF.